The entry below describes one TCR beta chain. Measured with immunoSEQ multiplex PCR; TCRdb has only the in-frame clones, and not every one. The sample consists of around 61,000 clones, approximately 90% of them appearing once. The sample originates from a study of T cell changes during pregnancy in multiple sclerosis. The length of the CDR3 is 17 residues. V was pared by 3 bases and J by 3 bases, with 11 bases of the junction left unmatched. In germline, CDR1 is LNHDA, CDR2 SQIVND (reference sequence). The chain combines TRBV19 with TRBJ2-1; TRBD2 matches 7 bases. The sample was peripheral blood, taken in the first trimester of pregnancy. This sequence originates from a female donor in good health, enrolled as a control in a pregnancy study. The CDR3 DNA reads TGTGCCAGTAGTATTCGGGGGGAGAGGCTACTCTACAATGAGCAGTTCTTC. Translation gives CASSIRGERLLYNEQFF.